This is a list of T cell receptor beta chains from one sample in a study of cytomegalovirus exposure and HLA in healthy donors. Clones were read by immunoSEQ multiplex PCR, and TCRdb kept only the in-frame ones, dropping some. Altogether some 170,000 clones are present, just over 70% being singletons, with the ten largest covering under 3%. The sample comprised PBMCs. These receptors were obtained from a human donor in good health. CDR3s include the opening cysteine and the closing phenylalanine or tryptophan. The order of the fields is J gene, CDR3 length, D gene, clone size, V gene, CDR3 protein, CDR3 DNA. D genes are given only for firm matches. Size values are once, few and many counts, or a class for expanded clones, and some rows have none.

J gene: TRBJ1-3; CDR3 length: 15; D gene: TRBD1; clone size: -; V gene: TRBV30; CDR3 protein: CAWSALGTGIGTIYF; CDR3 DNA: TGTGCCTGGAGTGCCCTGGGGACAGGGATTGGTACCATATATTTT
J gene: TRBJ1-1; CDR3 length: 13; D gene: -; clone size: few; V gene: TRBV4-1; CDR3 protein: CASSQGPGTEAFF; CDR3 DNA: TGCGCCAGCAGCCAAGGTCCCGGGACTGAAGCTTTCTTT
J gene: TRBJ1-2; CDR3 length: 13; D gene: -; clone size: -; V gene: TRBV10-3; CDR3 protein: CAISESEKYGYTF; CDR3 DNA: TGTGCCATCAGTGAGTCCGAGAAGTATGGCTACACCTTC
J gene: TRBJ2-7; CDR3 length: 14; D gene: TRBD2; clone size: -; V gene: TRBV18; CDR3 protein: CASSLQRGQYEQYF; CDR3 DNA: TGTGCCAGCTCACTTCAGCGGGGGCAGTACGAGCAGTACTTC
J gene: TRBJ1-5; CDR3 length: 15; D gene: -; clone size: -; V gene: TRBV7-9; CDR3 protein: CASSLGSGGHQPQHF; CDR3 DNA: TGTGCCAGCAGCTTAGGTTCGGGGGGGCATCAGCCCCAGCATTTT
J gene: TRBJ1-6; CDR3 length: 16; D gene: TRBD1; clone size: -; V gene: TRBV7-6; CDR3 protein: CASSLRQGARNSPLHF; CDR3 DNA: TGTGCCAGCAGCCTTCGTCAGGGGGCGCGTAATTCACCCCTCCACTTT
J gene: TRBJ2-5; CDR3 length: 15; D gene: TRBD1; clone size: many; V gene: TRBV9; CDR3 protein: CASSVGGQLQETQYF; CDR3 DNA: TGTGCCAGCAGCGTAGGGGGACAGTTACAAGAGACCCAGTACTTC
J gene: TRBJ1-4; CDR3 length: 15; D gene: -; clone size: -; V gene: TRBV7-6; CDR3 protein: CASSMPAWGAEKLFF; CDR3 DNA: TGTGCCAGCAGCATGCCCGCATGGGGCGCGGAAAAACTGTTTTTT
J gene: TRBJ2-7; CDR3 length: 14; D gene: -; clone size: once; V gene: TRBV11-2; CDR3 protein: CASSLGTPSYEQYF; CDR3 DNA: TGTGCCAGCAGCTTAGGGACACCGTCCTACGAGCAGTACTTC
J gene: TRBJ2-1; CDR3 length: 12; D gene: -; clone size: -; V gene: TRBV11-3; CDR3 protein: CASSFRGERQFF; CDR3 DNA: TGTGCCAGCAGCTTTCGCGGGGAGCGACAGTTCTTC
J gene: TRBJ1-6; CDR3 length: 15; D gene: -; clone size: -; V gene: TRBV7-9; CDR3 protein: CASSAYVSYNSPLHF; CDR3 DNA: TGTGCCAGCAGCGCGTATGTTTCCTATAATTCACCCCTCCACTTT
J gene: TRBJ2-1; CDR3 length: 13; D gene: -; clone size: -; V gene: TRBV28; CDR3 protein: CASIKDVGGEQFF; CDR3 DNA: TGTGCCAGCATTAAGGATGTAGGGGGTGAGCAGTTCTTC
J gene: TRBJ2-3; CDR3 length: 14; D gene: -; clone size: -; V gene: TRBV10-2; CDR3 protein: CASSGLALADTQYF; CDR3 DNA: TGCGCCAGCAGTGGGCTAGCGCTGGCAGATACGCAGTATTTT
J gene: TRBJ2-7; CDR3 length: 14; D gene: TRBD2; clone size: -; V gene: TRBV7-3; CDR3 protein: CASSPLGGGDEQYF; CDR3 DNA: TGTGCCAGCAGCCCTCTCGGCGGGGGGGACGAGCAGTACTTC
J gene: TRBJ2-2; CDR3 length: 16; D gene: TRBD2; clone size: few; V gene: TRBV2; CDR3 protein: CASSGSSSGGTGELFF; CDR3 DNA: TGTGCCAGCAGTGGCAGTTCTAGCGGGGGTACCGGGGAGCTGTTTTTT
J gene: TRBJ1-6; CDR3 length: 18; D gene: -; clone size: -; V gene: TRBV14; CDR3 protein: CASSQVNYPNSYNSPLHF; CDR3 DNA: TGTGCCAGCAGCCAAGTGAATTACCCTAACTCCTATAATTCACCCCTCCACTTT
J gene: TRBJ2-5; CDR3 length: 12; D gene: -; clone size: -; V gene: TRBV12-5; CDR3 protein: CASTSEVETQYF; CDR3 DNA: TGTGCTAGTACGTCGGAGGTGGAGACCCAGTACTTC
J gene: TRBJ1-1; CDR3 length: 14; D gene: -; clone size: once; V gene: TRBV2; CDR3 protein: CASSEQGMNTEAFF; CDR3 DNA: TGTGCCAGCAGCGAACAGGGAATGAACACTGAAGCTTTCTTT
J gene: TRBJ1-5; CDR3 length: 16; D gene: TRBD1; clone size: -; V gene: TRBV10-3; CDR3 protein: CAISESGLQGGQPQHF; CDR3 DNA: TGTGCCATCAGTGAGTCGGGGTTACAGGGGGGTCAGCCCCAGCATTTT
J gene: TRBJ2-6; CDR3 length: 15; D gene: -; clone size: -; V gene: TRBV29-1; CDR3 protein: CSVGGQSSGANVLTF; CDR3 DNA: TGCAGCGTGGGGGGGCAGAGCTCTGGGGCCAACGTCCTGACTTTC
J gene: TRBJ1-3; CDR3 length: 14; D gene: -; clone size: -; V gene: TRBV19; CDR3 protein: CASSTPDSRNTIYF; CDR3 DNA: TGTGCCAGTAGTACCCCGGACAGCAGAAACACCATATATTTT
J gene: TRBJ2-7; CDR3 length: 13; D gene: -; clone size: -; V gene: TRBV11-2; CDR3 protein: CASSLYSSYEQYF; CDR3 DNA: TGTGCCAGCAGCTTATACAGCTCCTACGAGCAGTACTTC
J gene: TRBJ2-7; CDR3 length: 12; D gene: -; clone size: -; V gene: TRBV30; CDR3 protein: CAWTSTAYEQYF; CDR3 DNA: TGTGCCTGGACCTCGACAGCCTACGAGCAGTACTTC